These T cell receptor beta chains were read from a single sample in a study of CD8 T cells in ankylosing spondylitis. MiXCR, applied by TCRdb to the 5' RACE reads, yields one record per CDR3 protein. The repertoire includes roughly 350,000 distinct CDR3 sequences, roughly 8% of them detected once, and 13% to 15% sits in the top ten. Input material: blood, either unsorted or a sorted T cell fraction (not recorded which). The receptor source for this set is a male donor with ankylosing spondylitis. Both conserved end residues are part of each CDR3. D genes are given only for firm matches. Size values are once, few and many counts, or a class for expanded clones, and some rows have none.

d_gene	v_gene	j_gene	abundance	CDR3nt	CDR3aa
-	TRBV19	TRBJ1-3	-	TGTGCCAGTTCCTCCGAGTGGGGGGCTTCTGGAAACACCATATATTTT	CASSSEWGASGNTIYF
-	TRBV19	TRBJ1-3	few	TGTGCCAGTAGTATGTTTAAGACTGCAATCTCTGGAAACACCATATATTTT	CASSMFKTAISGNTIYF
TRBD2	TRBV19	TRBJ2-1	few	TGTGCCAGTAGGGGGGCTAGCGGGAGGAGCTCCTACAATGAGCAGTTCTTC	CASRGASGRSSYNEQFF
-	TRBV19	TRBJ1-5	-	TGTGCCAGCCAGAGTGGCGGAAGGTATAGCAATCAGCCCCAGCATTTT	CASQSGGRYSNQPQHF
-	TRBV12-3/TRBV12-4	TRBJ1-2	many	TGTGCCAGCAGTTTAGAGCGGCAATCCTATGGCTACACCTTC	CASSLERQSYGYTF
-	TRBV11-2	TRBJ2-1	-	TGTGCCAGCAGCTTGCCCTCCACTTATGAGCAGTTCTTC	CASSLPSTYEQFF
-	TRBV11-1	TRBJ2-1	-	TGTGCCAGCAGCTTTTGGGGGGGGGCGAATGAGCAGTTCTTC	CASSFWGGANEQFF
-	TRBV5-1	TRBJ2-7	-	TGCGCCAGCAGCTTTACTAGGATCGAGCAGTACTTC	CASSFTRIEQYF
-	TRBV11-2	TRBJ2-7	few	TGTGCCAGCAGCCCACCGGGACCTGGGGAGCAGTACTTC	CASSPPGPGEQYF
-	TRBV20-1	TRBJ2-7	-	TGCAGTGCTTACCCTACAGGTTCCTACGAGCAGTACTTC	CSAYPTGSYEQYF
TRBD2	TRBV20-1	TRBJ2-1	few	TGCAGTGCTAGAGAGGCTAGCGGCCTCAATGAGCAGTTCTTC	CSAREASGLNEQFF
-	TRBV6-5	TRBJ2-7	-	TGTGCCAGCAGTTACCTGCCGGACAGACGCTACGAGCAGTACTTC	CASSYLPDRRYEQYF
-	TRBV7-8	TRBJ2-3	many	TGTGCCAGCAGCACCCCCCGGGGCGGAAGCACAGATACGCAGTATTTT	CASSTPRGGSTDTQYF
-	TRBV29-1	TRBJ2-1	few	TGCAGCGTTGAAGGTATAGGGGGCTCCTACAATGAGCAGTTCTTC	CSVEGIGGSYNEQFF
-	TRBV10-3	TRBJ1-4	many	TGTGCCATCAGGAGGGGGTCAGAAGAAAAACTGTTTTTT	CAIRRGSEEKLFF
-	TRBV27	TRBJ2-1	many	TGTGCCAGCAGTTTTCTAGGTGACTCCTACAATGAGCAGTTCTTC	CASSFLGDSYNEQFF
-	TRBV10-3	TRBJ1-2	few	TGTGCCATCAGTGAGTCGACGCTGGTATCTTATGGCTACACCTTC	CAISESTLVSYGYTF
-	TRBV5-1	TRBJ2-1	many	TGCGCCAGCAGCTTGGGGCAGGGTAATAATGAGCAGTTCTTC	CASSLGQGNNEQFF
-	TRBV6-2/TRBV6-3	TRBJ2-2	many	TGTGCCAGCCGATTCGGGGTGGCCGGGGAGCTGTTTTTT	CASRFGVAGELFF
TRBD2	TRBV20-1	TRBJ2-3	few	TGCAGTGCTGGGCTAGCGGGAGCTGGCTGGGGTGGGCAGTATTTT	CSAGLAGAGWGGQYF
-	TRBV25-1	TRBJ2-7	few	TGTGCCAGCAGTCCCAGGCATAGCTCCTACGAGCAGTACTTC	CASSPRHSSYEQYF
TRBD1	TRBV29-1	TRBJ2-2	-	TGCAGCGCGGGACAGGGGAGGGCCGGGGAGCTGTTTTTT	CSAGQGRAGELFF
TRBD2	TRBV12-3/TRBV12-4	TRBJ2-2	-	TGTGCCAGCAGTGTAGCGGGAGAGGGCACCGGGGAGCTGTTTTTT	CASSVAGEGTGELFF
TRBD1	TRBV4-1	TRBJ1-5	few	TGCGCCAGCAGCCACCCTACAGGGGAGGTCAGTCAGCCCCAGCATTTT	CASSHPTGEVSQPQHF
TRBD2	TRBV5-1	TRBJ2-2	few	TGCGCCAGCAGCGAGAGCGGGAGGGCCCCCGGGGAGCTGTTTTTT	CASSESGRAPGELFF
TRBD2	TRBV4-1	TRBJ2-3	few	TGCGCCAGCAGCCAAGAGTCGGGACTAGTTACAGATACGCAGTATTTT	CASSQESGLVTDTQYF
TRBD1	TRBV12-5	TRBJ2-4	-	TGTGCTAGTGGCCCGGGACAGGGGGCTGACATTCAGTACTTC	CASGPGQGADIQYF
-	TRBV20-1	TRBJ2-3	-	TGCAGTGCCCTAACCCCGCGGGGCGGGCAGCGAGATACGCAGTATTTT	CSALTPRGGQRDTQYF
-	TRBV4-2	TRBJ2-2	-	TGTGCCAGCAGCCAACAACTAGAGCTCGGGGAGCTGTTTTTT	CASSQQLELGELFF